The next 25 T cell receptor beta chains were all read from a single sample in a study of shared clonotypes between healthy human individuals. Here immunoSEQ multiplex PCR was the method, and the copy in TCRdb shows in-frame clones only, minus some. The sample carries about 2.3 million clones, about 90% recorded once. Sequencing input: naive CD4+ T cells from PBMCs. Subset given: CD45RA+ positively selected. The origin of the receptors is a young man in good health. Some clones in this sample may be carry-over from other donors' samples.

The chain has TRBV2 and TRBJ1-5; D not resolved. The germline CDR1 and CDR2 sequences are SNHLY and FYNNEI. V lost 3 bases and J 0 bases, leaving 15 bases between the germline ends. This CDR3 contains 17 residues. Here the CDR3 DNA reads TGTGCCAGCAGTGATCCCCCAGGAATTTATAGCAATCAGCCCCAGCATTTT. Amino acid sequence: CASSDPPGIYSNQPQHF. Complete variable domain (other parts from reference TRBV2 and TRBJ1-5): EPEVTQTPSHQVTQMGQEVILRCVPISNHLYFYWYRQILGQKVEFLVSFYNNEISEKSEIFDDQFSVERPDGSNFTLKIRSTKLEDSAMYFCASSDPPGIYSNQPQHFGDGTRLSIL.

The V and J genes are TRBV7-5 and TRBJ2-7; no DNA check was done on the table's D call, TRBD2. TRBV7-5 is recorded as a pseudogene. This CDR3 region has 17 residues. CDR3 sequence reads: CARSLEKGLAGAYEQYF. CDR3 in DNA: TGTGCCAGAAGCTTAGAAAAGGGACTAGCGGGAGCCTACGAGCAGTACTTC.

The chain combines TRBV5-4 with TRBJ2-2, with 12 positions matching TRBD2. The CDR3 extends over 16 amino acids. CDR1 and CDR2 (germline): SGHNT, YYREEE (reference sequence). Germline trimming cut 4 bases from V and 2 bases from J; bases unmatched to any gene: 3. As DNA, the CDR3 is TGTGCCAGCAGCACGACTAGCGGGAGAAACACCGGGGAGCTGTTTTTT. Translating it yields CASSTTSGRNTGELFF.

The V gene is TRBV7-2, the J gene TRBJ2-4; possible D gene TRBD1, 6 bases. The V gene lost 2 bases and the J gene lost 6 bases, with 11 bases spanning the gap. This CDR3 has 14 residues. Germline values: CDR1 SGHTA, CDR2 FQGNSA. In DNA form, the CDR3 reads TGTGCCAGCAGCTTATTGACAGGCGCAAACATTCAGTACTTC. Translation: CASSLLTGANIQYF.

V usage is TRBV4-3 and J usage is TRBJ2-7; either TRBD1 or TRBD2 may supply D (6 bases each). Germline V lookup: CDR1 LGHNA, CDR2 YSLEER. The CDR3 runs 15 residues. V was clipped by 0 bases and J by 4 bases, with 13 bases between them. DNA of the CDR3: TGCGCCAGCAGCCAAGAGGACGGGGGCGGTTACGAGCAGTACTTC. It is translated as CASSQEDGGGYEQYF.

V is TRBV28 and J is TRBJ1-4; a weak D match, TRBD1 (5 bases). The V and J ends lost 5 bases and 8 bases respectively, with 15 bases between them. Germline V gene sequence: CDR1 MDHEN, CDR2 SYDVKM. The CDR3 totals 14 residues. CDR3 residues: CASSPRDLLEKLFF. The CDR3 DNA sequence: TGTGCCAGCAGTCCCCGGGACCTTCTGGAAAAACTGTTTTTT.

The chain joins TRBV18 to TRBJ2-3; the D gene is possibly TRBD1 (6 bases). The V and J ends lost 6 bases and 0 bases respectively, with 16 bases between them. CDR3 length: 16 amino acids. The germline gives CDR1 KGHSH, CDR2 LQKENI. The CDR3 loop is CASSSRGSPSTDTQYF. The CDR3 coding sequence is TGTGCCAGCTCCTCCAGGGGATCCCCAAGCACAGATACGCAGTATTTT.

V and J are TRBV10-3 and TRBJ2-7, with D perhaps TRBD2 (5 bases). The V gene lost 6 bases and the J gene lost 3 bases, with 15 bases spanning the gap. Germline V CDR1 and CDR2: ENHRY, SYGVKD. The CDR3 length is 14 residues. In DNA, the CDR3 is TGTGCCATCAGCGGACTCGGGTCCCTCTACGAGCAGTACTTC. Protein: CAISGLGSLYEQYF.

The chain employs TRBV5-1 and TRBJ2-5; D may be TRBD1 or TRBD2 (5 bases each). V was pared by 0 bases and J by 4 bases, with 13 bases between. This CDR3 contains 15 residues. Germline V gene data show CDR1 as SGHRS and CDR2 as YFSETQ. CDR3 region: CASSLGGEIGETQYF. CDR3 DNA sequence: TGCGCCAGCAGCTTGGGAGGGGAGATAGGAGAGACCCAGTACTTC.

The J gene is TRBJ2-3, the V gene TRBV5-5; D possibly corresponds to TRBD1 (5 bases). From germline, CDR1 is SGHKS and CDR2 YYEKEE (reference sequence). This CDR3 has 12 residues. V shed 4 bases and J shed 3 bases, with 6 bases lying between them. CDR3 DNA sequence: TGTGCCAGCAGCCCAGGGACAGATACGCAGTATTTT. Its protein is CASSPGTDTQYF.

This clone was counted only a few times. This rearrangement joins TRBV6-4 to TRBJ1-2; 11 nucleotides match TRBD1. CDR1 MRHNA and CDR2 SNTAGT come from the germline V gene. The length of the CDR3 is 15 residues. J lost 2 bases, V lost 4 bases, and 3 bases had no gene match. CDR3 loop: CASSVGTGGNYGYTF. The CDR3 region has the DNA TGTGCCAGCAGTGTTGGGACAGGGGGAAACTATGGCTACACCTTC.

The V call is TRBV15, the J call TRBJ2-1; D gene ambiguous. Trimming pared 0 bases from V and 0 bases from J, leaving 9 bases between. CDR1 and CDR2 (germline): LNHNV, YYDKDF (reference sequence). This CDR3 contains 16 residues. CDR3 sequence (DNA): TGTGCCACCAGCAGAGATCACACCTTCTCCTACAATGAGCAGTTCTTC. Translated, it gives CATSRDHTFSYNEQFF.

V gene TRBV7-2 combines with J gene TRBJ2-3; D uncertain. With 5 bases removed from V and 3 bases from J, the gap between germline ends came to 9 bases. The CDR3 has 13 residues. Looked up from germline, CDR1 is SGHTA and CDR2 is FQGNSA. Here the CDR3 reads CASSVLATDTQYF. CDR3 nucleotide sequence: TGTGCCAGCAGCGTCTTGGCGACAGATACGCAGTATTTT.

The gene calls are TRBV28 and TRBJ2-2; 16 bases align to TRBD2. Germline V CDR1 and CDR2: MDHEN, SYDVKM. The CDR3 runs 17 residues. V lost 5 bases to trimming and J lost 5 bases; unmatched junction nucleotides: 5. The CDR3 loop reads CASSPGLAGGYTGELFF. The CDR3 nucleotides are TGTGCCAGCAGTCCGGGACTAGCGGGAGGGTATACCGGGGAGCTGTTTTTT.

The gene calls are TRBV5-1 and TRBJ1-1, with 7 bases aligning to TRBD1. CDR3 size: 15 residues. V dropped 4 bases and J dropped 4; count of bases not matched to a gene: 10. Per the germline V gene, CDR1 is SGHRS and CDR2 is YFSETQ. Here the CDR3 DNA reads TGCGCCAGCAGCCGCAACACAGGGGTTCCCACTGAAGCTTTCTTT. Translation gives CASSRNTGVPTEAFF.

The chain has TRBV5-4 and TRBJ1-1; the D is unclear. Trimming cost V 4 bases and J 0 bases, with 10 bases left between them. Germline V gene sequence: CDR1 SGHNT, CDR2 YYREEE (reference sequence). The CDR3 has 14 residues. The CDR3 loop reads CASSTRTMNTEAFF. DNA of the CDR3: TGTGCCAGCAGCACCCGCACTATGAACACTGAAGCTTTCTTT. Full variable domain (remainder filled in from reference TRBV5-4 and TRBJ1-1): ETGVTQSPTHLIKTRGQQVTLRCSSQSGHNTVSWYQQALGQGPQFIFQYYREEENGRGNFPPRFSGLQFPNYSSELNVNALELDDSALYLCASSTRTMNTEAFFGQGTRLTVV.

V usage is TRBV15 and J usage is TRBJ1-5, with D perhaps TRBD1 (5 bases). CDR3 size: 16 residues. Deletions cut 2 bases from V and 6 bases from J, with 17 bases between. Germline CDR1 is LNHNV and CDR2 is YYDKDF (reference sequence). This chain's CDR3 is CATSRPHREGTQPQHF. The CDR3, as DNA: TGTGCCACCAGCAGACCCCATCGAGAAGGGACTCAGCCCCAGCATTTT.

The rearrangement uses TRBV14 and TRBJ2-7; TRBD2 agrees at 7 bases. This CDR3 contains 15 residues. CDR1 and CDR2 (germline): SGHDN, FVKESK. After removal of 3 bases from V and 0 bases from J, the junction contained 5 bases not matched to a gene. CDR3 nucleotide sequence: TGTGCCAGCAGCCAGAGTGGGGGGGGCTCCTACGAGCAGTACTTC. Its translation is CASSQSGGGSYEQYF. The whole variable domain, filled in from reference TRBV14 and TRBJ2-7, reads EAGVTQFPSHSVIEKGQTVTLRCDPISGHDNLYWYRRVMGKEIKFLLHFVKESKQDESGMPNNRFLAERTGGTYSTLKVQPAELEDSGVYFCASSQSGGGSYEQYFGPGTRLTVT.

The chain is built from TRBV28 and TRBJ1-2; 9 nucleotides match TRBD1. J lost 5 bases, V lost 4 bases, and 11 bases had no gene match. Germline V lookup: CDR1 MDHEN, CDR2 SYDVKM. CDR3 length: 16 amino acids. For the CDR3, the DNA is TGTGCCAGCAGTTCCCCCTCCGGGACAGGGATGTATGGCTACACCTTC. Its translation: CASSSPSGTGMYGYTF.

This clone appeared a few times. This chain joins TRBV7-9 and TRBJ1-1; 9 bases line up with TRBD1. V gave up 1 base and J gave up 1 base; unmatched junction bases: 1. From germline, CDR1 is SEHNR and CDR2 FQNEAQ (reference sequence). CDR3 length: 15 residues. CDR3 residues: CASSLEGQGNTEAFF. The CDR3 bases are TGTGCCAGCAGCTTAGAGGGACAGGGGAACACTGAAGCTTTCTTT.

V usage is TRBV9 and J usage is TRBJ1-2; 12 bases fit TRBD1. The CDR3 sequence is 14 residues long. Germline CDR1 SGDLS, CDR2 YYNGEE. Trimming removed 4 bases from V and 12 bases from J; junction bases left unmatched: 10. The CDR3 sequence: CASSPRGQGAVHTF. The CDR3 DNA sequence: TGTGCCAGCAGCCCTAGGGGACAGGGGGCGGTCCACACCTTC.

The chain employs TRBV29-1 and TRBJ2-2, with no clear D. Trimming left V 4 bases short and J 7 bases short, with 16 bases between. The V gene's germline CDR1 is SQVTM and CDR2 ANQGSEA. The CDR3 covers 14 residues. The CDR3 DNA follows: TGCAGCGTTGTTAAGGGCGGTTTGGACGGGGAGCTGTTTTTT. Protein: CSVVKGGLDGELFF.

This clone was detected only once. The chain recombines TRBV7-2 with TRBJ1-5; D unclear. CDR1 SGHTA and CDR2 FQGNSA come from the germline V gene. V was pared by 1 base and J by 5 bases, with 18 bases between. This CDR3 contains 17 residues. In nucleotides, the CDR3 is TGTGCCAGCAGCTTAGTCTCGACAATCCGAGGCGATCAGCCCCAGCATTTT. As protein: CASSLVSTIRGDQPQHF.

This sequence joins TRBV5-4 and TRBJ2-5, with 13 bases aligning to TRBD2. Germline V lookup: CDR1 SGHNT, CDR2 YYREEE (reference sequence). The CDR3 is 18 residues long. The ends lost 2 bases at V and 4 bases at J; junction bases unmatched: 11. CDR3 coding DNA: TGTGCCAGCAGCTTAGGACTAGCGGGAGTTCGGGTAGGAGAGACCCAGTACTTC. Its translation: CASSLGLAGVRVGETQYF. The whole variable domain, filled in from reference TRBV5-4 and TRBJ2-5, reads ETGVTQSPTHLIKTRGQQVTLRCSSQSGHNTVSWYQQALGQGPQFIFQYYREEENGRGNFPPRFSGLQFPNYSSELNVNALELDDSALYLCASSLGLAGVRVGETQYFGPGTRLLVL.

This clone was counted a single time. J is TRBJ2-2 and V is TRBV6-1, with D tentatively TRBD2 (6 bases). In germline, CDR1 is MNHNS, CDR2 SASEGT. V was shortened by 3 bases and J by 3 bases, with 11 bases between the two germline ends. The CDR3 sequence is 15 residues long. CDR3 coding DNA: TGTGCCAGCAGTGAGGGGGGAATCGACACCGGGGAGCTGTTTTTT. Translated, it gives CASSEGGIDTGELFF.